Here is one TCR beta chain with its context. What it binds is unknown. Among the donors, all were healthy bone marrow donors. This sample is drawn from a study of cytomegalovirus exposure and HLA in healthy donors. Study-wide results and limits: Investigators reported approximately 150 TCR beta chains as tied to cytomegalovirus.

Germline-derived CDR1 and CDR2 are LNHNV and YYDKDF (reference sequence). The CDR3 is 12 amino acids. V lost 0 bases and J 6 bases, leaving 3 bases between the germline ends. The PCR made use of 60 Vbeta and 13 Jbeta primers. Clones were read by immunoSEQ multiplex PCR, and TCRdb kept only the in-frame ones, dropping some. This sample has about 200,000 clones; 70% to 80% occur once, and the top ten carry 0.35% to 0.5%. The sample comprised PBMCs. The source is a male donor in good health and CMV-seropositive. The chain links TRBV15 to TRBJ1-5; D not resolved. CDR3 loop: CATSRDRQPQHF. In DNA form, the CDR3 reads TGTGCCACCAGCAGAGATCGTCAGCCCCAGCATTTT.